This T cell receptor (beta chain) was identified in a study of OX40 agonist ivuxolimab in advanced cancers. Study details: Across the patients, intravenous ivuxolimab was delivered every 2 weeks at 0.01 to 10 mg/kg. Checkpoint inhibitors had been given previously to under 50% of patients.

Overall study results and limits: Low clonal expansion, among the lowest seen, marked partial responders at 0.1-3.0 mg/kg. Among expanded peripheral T cells, antigen specificity went undetermined.

Comment on this clone: Its antigen is not identified.

The CDR3 runs 13 residues. The germline gives CDR1 GTSNPN, CDR2 SVGIG (reference sequence). Trimming pared 0 bases from V and 6 bases from J, leaving 9 bases between. Repertoires were generated with immunoSEQ multiplex PCR, while TCRdb's copy carries only in-frame clones and drops some. The sample lists 60,000 to 85,000 clones, approximately 87% occurring once. Here the sequenced sample was CD4+ or CD8+ T cells sorted from blood, taken in a trial of the OX40 agonist ivuxolimab. The genes are TRBV30 and TRBJ1-5; D gene ambiguous. The receptor's source is an adult with an advanced solid tumor such as melanoma, head and neck, liver or kidney cancer. CDR3 region: CAWSVRETQPQHF. The CDR3 DNA reads TGTGCCTGGAGTGTACGGGAGACTCAGCCCCAGCATTTT. The whole variable domain, remainder taken from reference TRBV30 and TRBJ1-5, is SQTIHQWPATLVQPVGSPLSLECTVEGTSNPNLYWYRQAAGRGLQLLFYSVGIGQISSEVPQNLSASRPQDRQFILSSKKLLLSDSGFYLCAWSVRETQPQHFGDGTRLSIL.